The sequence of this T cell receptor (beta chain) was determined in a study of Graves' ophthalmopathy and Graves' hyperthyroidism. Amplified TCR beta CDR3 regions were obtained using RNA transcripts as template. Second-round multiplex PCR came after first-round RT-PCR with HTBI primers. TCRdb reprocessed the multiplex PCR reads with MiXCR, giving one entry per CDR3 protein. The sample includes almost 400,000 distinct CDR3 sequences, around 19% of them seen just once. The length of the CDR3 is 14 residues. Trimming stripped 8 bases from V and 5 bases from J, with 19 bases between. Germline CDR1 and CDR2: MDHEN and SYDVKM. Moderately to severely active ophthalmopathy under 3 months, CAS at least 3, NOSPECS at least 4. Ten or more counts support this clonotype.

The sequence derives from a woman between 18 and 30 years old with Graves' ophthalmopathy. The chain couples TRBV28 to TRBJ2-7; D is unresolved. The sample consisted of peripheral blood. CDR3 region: CASGPNGPRDEQYF. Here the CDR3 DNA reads TGTGCCAGCGGCCCAAATGGACCTAGGGACGAGCAGTACTTC.